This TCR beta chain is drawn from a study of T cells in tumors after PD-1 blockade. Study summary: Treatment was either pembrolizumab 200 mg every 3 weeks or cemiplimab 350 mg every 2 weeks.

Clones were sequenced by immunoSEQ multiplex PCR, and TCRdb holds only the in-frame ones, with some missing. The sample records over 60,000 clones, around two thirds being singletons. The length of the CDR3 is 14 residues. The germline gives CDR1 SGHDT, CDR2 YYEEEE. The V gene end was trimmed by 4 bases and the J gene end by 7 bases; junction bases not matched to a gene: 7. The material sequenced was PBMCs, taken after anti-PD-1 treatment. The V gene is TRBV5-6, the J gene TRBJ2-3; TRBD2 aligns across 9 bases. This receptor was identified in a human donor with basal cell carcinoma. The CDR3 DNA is TGTGCCAGCAGCGCCGGACTAGCGATAAATACGCAGTATTTT. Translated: CASSAGLAINTQYF.